This T cell receptor (beta chain) was sequenced for a study of blood T cells in healthy people across ages. The study's findings and limits: Because donor CMV status was unknown, expanded clonotype changes were possibly confounded.

V lost 7 bases to trimming and J lost 2 bases; unmatched junction nucleotides: 6. This CDR3 region has 14 residues. Germline lookup yields CDR1 SQVTM and CDR2 ANQGSEA. In terms of origin and age, donors were healthy Caucasian individuals from Russia aged roughly 6 to 95. Using a J-beta primer mix together with a sample-barcoded 5' primer, a second PCR was run for about 6 to 11 cycles. TCRdb reprocessed the 5' RACE reads with MiXCR, giving one entry per CDR3 protein. The sample carries 750,000 to 950,000 distinct CDR3 sequences, roughly 28% recorded once. This clonotype has a handful of counts. Its antigen is as yet unknown. These same records also appear under a second study, on T cells of mothers and their children. From that report: The TCR beta CDR3 read count exceeded 9.5 million for each mother and was a few million for each child. Related mother-child pairs showed slightly higher but non-significant overlap than unrelated pairs.

The chain uses TRBV29-1 and TRBJ1-2; 11 nucleotides line up with TRBD1. The origin of this receptor is a woman in her 40s in good health. Sequencing input: blood. In DNA, the CDR3 is TGCAGCGGGATAGGACAGGGGGCCAACTATGGCTACACCTTC. Protein sequence: CSGIGQGANYGYTF.